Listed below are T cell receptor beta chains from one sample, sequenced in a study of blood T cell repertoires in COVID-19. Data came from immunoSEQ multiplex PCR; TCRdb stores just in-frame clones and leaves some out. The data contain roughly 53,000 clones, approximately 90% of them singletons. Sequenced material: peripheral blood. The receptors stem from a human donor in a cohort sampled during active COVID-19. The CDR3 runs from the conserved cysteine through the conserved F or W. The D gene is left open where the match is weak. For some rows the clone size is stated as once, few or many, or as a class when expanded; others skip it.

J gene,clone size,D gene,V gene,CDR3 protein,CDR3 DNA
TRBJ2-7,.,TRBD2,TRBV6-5,CASSYGEGSYEQYF,TGTGCCAGCAGTTACGGGGAGGGGTCCTACGAGCAGTACTTC
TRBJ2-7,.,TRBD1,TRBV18,CASSPLPGQASYEQYF,TGTGCCAGTTCTCCCCTACCGGGACAGGCATCCTACGAGCAGTACTTC
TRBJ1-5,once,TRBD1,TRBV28,CASSSTGGSNQPQHF,TGTGCCAGCAGCTCCACAGGGGGTAGCAATCAGCCCCAGCATTTT
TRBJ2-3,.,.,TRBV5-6,CASSLAALLRTDTQYF,TGTGCCAGCAGCTTGGCCGCACTCCTTCGCACAGATACGCAGTATTTT
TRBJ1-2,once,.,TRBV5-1,CASSDQGQRGNYGYTF,TGCGCCAGCAGCGACCAAGGACAAAGGGGGAACTATGGCTACACCTTC
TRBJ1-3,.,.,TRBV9,CASSVGREGTIYF,TGTGCCAGCAGCGTTGGAAGGGAGGGAACCATATATTTT
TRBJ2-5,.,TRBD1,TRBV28,CASGRYGTGGKETQYF,TGTGCCAGCGGCCGATATGGGACAGGGGGGAAAGAGACCCAGTACTTC
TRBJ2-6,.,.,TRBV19,CASSGGNSGANVLTF,TGTGCCAGTTCGGGCGGGAACTCTGGGGCCAACGTCCTGACTTTC
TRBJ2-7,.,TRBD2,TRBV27,CATKTNDLAGFYEQYF,TGTGCCACCAAAACCAACGACCTAGCGGGGTTCTACGAGCAGTACTTC
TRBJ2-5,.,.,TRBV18,CASSPTQALYQETQYF,TGTGCCAGCTCACCAACCCAGGCCTTGTACCAAGAGACCCAGTACTTC
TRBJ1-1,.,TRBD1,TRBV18,CASSSTGSDTEAFF,TGTGCCAGCTCATCGACAGGGTCGGACACTGAAGCTTTCTTT
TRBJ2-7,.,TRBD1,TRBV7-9,CASSLGTGSYEQYF,TGTGCCAGCAGCCTAGGGACAGGGTCCTACGAGCAGTACTTC
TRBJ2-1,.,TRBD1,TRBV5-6,CASSPGQGAYNEQFF,TGTGCCAGCAGCCCAGGACAGGGCGCCTACAATGAGCAGTTCTTC
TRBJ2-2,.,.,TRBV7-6,CASSLGGLNTGELFF,TGTGCCAGCAGCTTAGGGGGACTGAACACCGGGGAGCTGTTTTTT
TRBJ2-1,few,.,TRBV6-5,CASSRDLARNEQFF,TGTGCCAGCAGCCGGGACTTAGCCAGGAATGAGCAGTTCTTC
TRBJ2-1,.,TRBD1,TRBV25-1,CASTPGTVYNEQFF,TGTGCCAGCACCCCCGGGACAGTCTACAATGAGCAGTTCTTC
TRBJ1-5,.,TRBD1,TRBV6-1,CASSERTGGSNQPQHF,TGTGCCAGCAGTGAACGGACAGGGGGATCCAATCAGCCCCAGCATTTT
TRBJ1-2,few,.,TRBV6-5,CASSPDSNYGYTF,TGTGCCAGCAGCCCGGACAGTAACTATGGCTACACCTTC
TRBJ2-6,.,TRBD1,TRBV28,CASSFQGAGANVLTF,TGTGCCAGCAGTTTCCAGGGGGCTGGGGCCAACGTCCTGACTTTC
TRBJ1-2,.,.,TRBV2,CASSFNRNTNYGYTF,TGTGCCAGCAGTTTTAACAGGAACACTAACTATGGCTACACCTTC
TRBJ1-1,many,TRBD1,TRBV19,CASSSTGTGVAAFF,TGTGCCAGTAGTAGCACCGGGACAGGGGTCGCAGCTTTCTTT
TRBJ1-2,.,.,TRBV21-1,CASSAPFSRYGYTF,TGTGCCAGCAGTGCTCCGTTTAGTCGCTATGGCTACACCTTC
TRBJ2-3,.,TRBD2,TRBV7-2,CASSFWTSGGDTQYF,TGTGCCAGCAGCTTTTGGACTAGCGGAGGGGATACGCAGTATTTT
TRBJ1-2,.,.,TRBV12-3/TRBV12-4,CASSFDSYGYTF,TGTGCCAGCAGTTTTGACAGCTATGGCTACACCTTC
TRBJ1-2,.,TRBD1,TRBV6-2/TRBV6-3,CASSYKTGTGGNYGYTF,TGTGCCAGCAGTTATAAAACCGGGACAGGGGGCAACTATGGCTACACCTTC
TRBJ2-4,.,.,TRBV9,CASSAGSKNIQYF,TGTGCCAGCAGCGCCGGGTCGAAAAACATTCAGTACTTC
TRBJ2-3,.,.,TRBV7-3,CASSLLPSHYTDTQYF,TGTGCCAGCAGCTTATTACCTTCCCACTACACAGATACGCAGTATTTT
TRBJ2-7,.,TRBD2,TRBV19,CATQSGSSYEQYF,TGTGCCACCCAAAGCGGGAGCTCCTACGAGCAGTACTTC
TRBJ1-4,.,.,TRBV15,CATSRDNQGGREKLFF,TGTGCCACCAGCAGAGATAATCAAGGAGGAAGGGAAAAACTGTTTTTT
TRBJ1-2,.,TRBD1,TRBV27,CASSLGHGQGAHYGYTF,TGTGCCAGCAGTTTAGGCCACGGACAGGGGGCACACTATGGCTACACCTTC
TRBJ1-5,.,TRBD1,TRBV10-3,CAISGTGGQPQHF,TGTGCCATCAGTGGGACAGGGGGTCAGCCCCAGCATTTT
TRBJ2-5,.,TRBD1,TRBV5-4,CASSPDRVQETQYF,TGTGCCAGCAGCCCCGACAGGGTTCAAGAGACCCAGTACTTC
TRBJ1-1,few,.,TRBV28,CASSLPGSPQGGAFF,TGTGCCAGCAGTTTACCTGGGTCCCCTCAGGGTGGGGCTTTCTTT
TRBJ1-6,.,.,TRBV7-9,CASSLAQGSALHF,TGTGCCAGCAGCTTAGCGCAGGGCTCAGCCCTCCACTTT
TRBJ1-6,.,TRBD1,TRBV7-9,CASSPRDRRDSPLHF,TGTGCCAGCAGCCCCCGGGACAGAAGGGATTCACCCCTCCACTTT
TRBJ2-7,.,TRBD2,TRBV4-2,CASSQGTSGTYEQYF,TGTGCCAGCAGCCAAGGGACTAGCGGAACCTACGAGCAGTACTTC
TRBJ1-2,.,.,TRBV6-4,CASSDSADTF,TGTGCCAGCAGTGACTCGGCGGACACCTTC
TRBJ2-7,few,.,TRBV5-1,CASTDSYEQYF,TGCGCCAGCACAGACTCCTACGAGCAGTACTTC
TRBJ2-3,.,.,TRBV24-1,CATTSESTDTQYF,TGTGCCACCACTAGCGAGAGCACAGATACGCAGTATTTT
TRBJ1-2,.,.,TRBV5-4,CASSLARGGYTF,TGTGCCAGCAGCTTGGCACGAGGTGGCTACACCTTC
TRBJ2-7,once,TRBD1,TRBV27,CASSPAKPGQGPTYEQYF,TGTGCCAGCAGTCCTGCGAAACCGGGACAGGGTCCCACCTACGAGCAGTACTTC
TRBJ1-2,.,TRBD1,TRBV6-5,CASSGDRDGYTF,TGTGCCAGCAGCGGGGACAGGGATGGCTACACCTTC
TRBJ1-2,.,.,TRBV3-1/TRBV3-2,CASSQPMAYGYTF,TGTGCCAGCAGCCAGCCAATGGCCTATGGCTACACCTTC
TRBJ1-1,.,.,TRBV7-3,CASSPNSGDTEAFF,TGTGCCAGCAGCCCTAATTCGGGGGACACTGAAGCTTTCTTT
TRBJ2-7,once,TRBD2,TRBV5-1,CASSILAGANYEQYF,TGCGCCAGCAGCATCCTAGCGGGGGCCAACTACGAGCAGTACTTC